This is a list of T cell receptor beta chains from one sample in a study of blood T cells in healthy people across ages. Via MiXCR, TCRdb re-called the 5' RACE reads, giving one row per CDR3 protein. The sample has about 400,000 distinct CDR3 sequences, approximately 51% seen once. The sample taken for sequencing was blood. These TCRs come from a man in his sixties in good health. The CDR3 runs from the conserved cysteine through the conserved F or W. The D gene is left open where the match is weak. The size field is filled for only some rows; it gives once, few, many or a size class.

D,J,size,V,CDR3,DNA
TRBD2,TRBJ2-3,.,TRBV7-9,CASSHPSGFTDTQYF,TGTGCCAGCAGCCACCCTAGCGGATTCACAGATACGCAGTATTTT
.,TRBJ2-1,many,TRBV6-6,CASSANREQFF,TGTGCCAGCAGCGCAAACAGGGAGCAGTTCTTC
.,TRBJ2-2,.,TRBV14,CASSPWAGGGELFF,TGTGCCAGCAGCCCCTGGGCAGGTGGCGGGGAGCTGTTTTTT
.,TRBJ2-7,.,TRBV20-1,CSAKEGYEQYF,TGCAGTGCTAAGGAGGGGTACGAGCAGTACTTC
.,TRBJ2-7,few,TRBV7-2,CASSLVGASNEQYF,TGTGCCAGCAGCTTAGTCGGGGCCTCGAACGAGCAGTACTTC
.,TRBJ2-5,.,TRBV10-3,CAVGSSQETQYF,TGTGCCGTCGGGAGCAGTCAAGAGACCCAGTACTTC
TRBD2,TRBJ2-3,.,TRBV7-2,CASSRPGLAARGTDTQYF,TGTGCCAGCAGCCGACCGGGACTAGCGGCACGTGGCACAGATACGCAGTATTTT
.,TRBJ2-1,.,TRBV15,CATSRPSRRAVNEQFF,TGTGCCACCAGCAGACCTAGCAGGAGGGCCGTGAATGAGCAGTTCTTC
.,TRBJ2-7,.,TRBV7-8,CASSAVRGTYEQYF,TGTGCCAGCAGCGCGGTCAGGGGAACCTACGAGCAGTACTTC
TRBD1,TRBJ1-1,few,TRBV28,CASSYRQGGTEAFF,TGTGCCAGCAGTTACAGACAGGGAGGAACTGAAGCTTTCTTT
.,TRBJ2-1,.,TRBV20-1,CSASTGYNNEQFF,TGCAGTGCTAGTACAGGTTATAACAATGAGCAGTTCTTC
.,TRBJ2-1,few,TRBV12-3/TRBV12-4,CASSFAQEQFF,TGTGCCAGCAGTTTCGCGCAGGAGCAGTTCTTC
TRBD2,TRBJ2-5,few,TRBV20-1,CSASQFSSGRGQETQYF,TGCAGTGCTAGTCAGTTTAGTAGCGGGAGAGGGCAAGAGACCCAGTACTTC
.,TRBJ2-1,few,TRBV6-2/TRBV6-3,CASSHGEPQFF,TGTGCCAGCAGCCACGGGGAGCCCCAGTTCTTC
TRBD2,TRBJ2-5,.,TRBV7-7,CASSLGASGRYRQETQYF,TGTGCTAGCAGCTTAGGGGCTAGCGGGAGGTATCGGCAAGAGACCCAGTACTTC
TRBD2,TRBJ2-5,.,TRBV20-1,CSARRAGTSGSETQYF,TGCAGTGCTAGAAGGGCCGGGACTAGCGGGAGCGAGACCCAGTACTTC
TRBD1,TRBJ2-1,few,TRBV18,CASSLKTGAYNEQFF,TGTGCCAGCTCACTCAAGACAGGGGCATACAATGAGCAGTTCTTC
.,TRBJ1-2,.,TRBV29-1,CSAVENYGYTF,TGCAGCGCGGTGGAAAACTATGGCTACACCTTC
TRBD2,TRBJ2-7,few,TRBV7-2,CASSLRLAGGVFYEQYF,TGTGCCAGCAGCTTACGACTAGCGGGAGGGGTTTTTTACGAGCAGTACTTC
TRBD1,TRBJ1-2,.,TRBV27,CAGSTRQGAGGYTF,TGTGCCGGCAGTACCCGACAGGGGGCTGGTGGCTACACCTTC
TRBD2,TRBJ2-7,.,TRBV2,CASSPRATSGRYERYF,TGTGCCAGCAGTCCCCGGGCCACTAGCGGGAGGTACGAGCGGTACTTC
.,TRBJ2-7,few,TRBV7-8,CASSLMANEQYF,TGTGCCAGCAGCTTAATGGCGAACGAGCAGTACTTC
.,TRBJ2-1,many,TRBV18,CASSPSVSGEQFF,TGTGCCAGCTCACCTTCTGTTTCGGGGGAGCAGTTCTTC
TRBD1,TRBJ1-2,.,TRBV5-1,CASSSQGQGWGYTF,TGCGCCAGCAGCTCACAAGGACAGGGCTGGGGCTACACCTTC
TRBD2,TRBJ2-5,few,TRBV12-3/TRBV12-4,CASSPGLAGPTRTQYF,TGTGCCAGCAGTCCCGGACTAGCGGGGCCGACCCGGACCCAGTACTTC
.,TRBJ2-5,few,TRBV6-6,CASSYVERRETQYF,TGTGCCAGCAGTTACGTCGAAAGGAGGGAGACCCAGTACTTC
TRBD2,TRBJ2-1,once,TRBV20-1,CSAGTSGGHAYNEQFF,TGCAGTGCGGGGACTAGCGGGGGGCACGCCTACAATGAGCAGTTCTTC
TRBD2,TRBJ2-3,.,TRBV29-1,CSVSLGTTITDTQYF,TGCAGCGTTTCCTTGGGGACTACCATCACAGATACGCAGTATTTT
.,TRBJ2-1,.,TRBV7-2,CASSLAGRGETQFF,TGTGCCAGCAGCTTAGCAGGACGCGGGGAGACCCAGTTCTTC
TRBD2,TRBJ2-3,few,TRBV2,CASRAAGPTDTQYF,TGTGCCAGCAGGGCAGCGGGGCCGACAGATACGCAGTATTTT
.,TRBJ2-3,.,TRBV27,CASSRLATEEQYF,TGTGCCAGCAGCAGGCTAGCGACAGAAGAACAGTATTTT
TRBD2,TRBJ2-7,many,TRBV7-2,CASSSRTSGGRYEQYF,TGTGCCAGCAGCTCCCGGACTAGCGGGGGCCGCTACGAGCAGTACTTC
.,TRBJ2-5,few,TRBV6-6,CASSKEETQYF,TGTGCCAGCAGCAAGGAAGAGACCCAGTACTTC
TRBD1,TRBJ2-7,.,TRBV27,CASTRTGLTFEQYF,TGTGCCAGCACTAGGACAGGGTTAACATTCGAGCAGTACTTC
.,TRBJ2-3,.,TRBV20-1,CSARLVGTDTQYF,TGCAGTGCTAGACTAGTGGGCACAGATACGCAGTATTTT
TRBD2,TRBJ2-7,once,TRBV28,CASSTTFWRGAHEQYF,TGTGCCAGCAGTACAACGTTCTGGCGGGGGGCCCACGAGCAGTACTTC
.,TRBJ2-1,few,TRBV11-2,CASRLGVGGNEQFF,TGTGCCAGCAGGTTAGGGGTGGGGGGCAATGAGCAGTTCTTC
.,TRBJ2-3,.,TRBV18,CASSPPGGSDTQYF,TGTGCCAGCTCACCACCGGGCGGCTCGGATACGCAGTATTTT
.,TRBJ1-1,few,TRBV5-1,CASSFGSTGYTEAFF,TGCGCCAGCAGCTTTGGATCAACCGGATACACTGAAGCTTTCTTT
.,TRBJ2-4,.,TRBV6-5,CASSSGGGVKNIQYF,TGTGCCAGCAGTTCCGGAGGAGGGGTCAAAAACATTCAGTACTTC
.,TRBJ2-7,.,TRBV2,CASSPGRTYVQYF,TGTGCCAGCAGTCCGGGACGGACCTACGTGCAGTACTTC
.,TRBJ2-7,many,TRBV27,CASRFGYEQYF,TGTGCCAGCAGATTCGGCTACGAGCAGTACTTC
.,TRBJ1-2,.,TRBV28,CASHTKGSYGYTF,TGTGCCAGCCACACCAAAGGTTCTTATGGCTACACCTTC
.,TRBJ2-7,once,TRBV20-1,CSARDGEEGSPEQYF,TGCAGTGCTAGAGATGGGGAGGAGGGTTCCCCCGAGCAGTACTTC
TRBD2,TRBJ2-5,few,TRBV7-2,CASSLGSGSGEETQYF,TGTGCCAGCAGCTTAGGTAGCGGGAGCGGGGAAGAGACCCAGTACTTC
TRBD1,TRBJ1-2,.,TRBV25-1,CASSELTGAGGYTF,TGTGCCAGCAGTGAATTAACAGGGGCGGGTGGCTACACCTTC
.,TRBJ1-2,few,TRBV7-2,CASSFRGLGYGYTF,TGTGCCAGCAGCTTTAGGGGACTGGGCTATGGCTACACCTTC
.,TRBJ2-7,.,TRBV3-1,CASSQVVVGGKAYEQYF,TGTGCCAGCAGCCAAGTGGTAGTAGGAGGGAAGGCCTACGAGCAGTACTTC
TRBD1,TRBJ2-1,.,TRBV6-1,CASSEGGQSEQFF,TGTGCCAGCAGTGAAGGGGGACAGAGTGAGCAGTTCTTC
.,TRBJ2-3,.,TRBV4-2,CASRHVTGVVGTDTQYF,TGTGCCAGCAGACACGTGACGGGAGTGGTAGGCACAGATACGCAGTATTTT
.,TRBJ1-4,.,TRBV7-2,CASSLVRVGNGKLFF,TGTGCCAGCAGCTTAGTAAGGGTGGGGAACGGAAAACTGTTTTTT
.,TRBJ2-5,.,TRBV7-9,CACNRDSRGIQETQYF,TGTGCCTGCAACCGAGACTCCAGGGGAATCCAAGAGACCCAGTACTTC